This is a list of T cell receptor beta chains from one sample in a study of vaccination effects on CD4 cells after COVID-19. Only in-frame clones appear in the TCRdb table, and some are missing; sequencing was by immunoSEQ multiplex PCR. The table shows 40,000 to 50,000 clones, with around three quarters occurring only once. Antigen specificity for these receptors is unknown. The sequencing here drew on CD4+ T cells from PBMCs cultured with HCoV-OC43 spike peptides, taken after COVID-19 vaccination. All receptors come from a human donor who received a COVID-19 vaccine. The CDR3 runs from the conserved cysteine through the conserved F or W. The D gene is left open where the match is weak. A row's size may be missing; if present it is once, few, many or a size class.

TRBJ2-7	TRBD2	TRBV14	NA	CASSQATLAGFSYEQYF	TGTGCCAGCAGCCAAGCTACGCTAGCGGGATTTTCGTATGAGCAGTACTTC
TRBJ1-1	NA	TRBV10-2	once	CASTGHVGTEAFF	TGCGCCAGCACCGGACACGTAGGGACTGAAGCTTTCTTT
TRBJ2-7	TRBD1	TRBV12-5	NA	CASGFSPGTGVTYEQYF	TGTGCTAGTGGTTTCAGCCCCGGGACAGGGGTTACCTACGAGCAGTACTTC
TRBJ2-1	NA	TRBV14	NA	CASSQIRDNEQFF	TGTGCCAGCAGCCAAATTCGGGACAATGAGCAGTTCTTC
TRBJ1-1	TRBD1	TRBV10-3	once	CAIGAADRVGTEAFF	TGTGCCATCGGAGCCGCCGACAGGGTAGGGACTGAAGCTTTCTTT
TRBJ2-5	TRBD2	TRBV28	NA	CASGFPGGETQYF	TGTGCCAGCGGTTTCCCGGGAGGAGAGACCCAGTACTTC
TRBJ1-5	TRBD1	TRBV27	NA	CASSLQGQGGYQPQHF	TGTGCCAGCAGTTTACAGGGACAGGGGGGTTATCAGCCCCAGCATTTT
TRBJ2-7	TRBD1	TRBV7-9	NA	CASSSRDRDYEQYF	TGTGCCAGCAGCTCCCGGGACAGGGACTACGAGCAGTACTTC
TRBJ1-6	NA	TRBV25-1	once	CASSSGSYNSPLHF	TGTGCCAGCAGTTCGGGCTCCTATAATTCACCCCTCCACTTT
TRBJ2-3	NA	TRBV25-1	NA	CASIISGGGTDTQYF	TGTGCCAGCATCATCTCCGGGGGAGGCACAGATACGCAGTATTTT
TRBJ1-5	NA	TRBV29-1	NA	CSVELGGNQPQHF	TGCAGCGTTGAACTAGGTGGAAATCAGCCCCAGCATTTT
TRBJ1-3	NA	TRBV5-1	few	CASSLDGWSLENTIYF	TGCGCCAGCAGCTTGGATGGTTGGTCCCTCGAGAACACCATATATTTT
TRBJ1-1	TRBD1	TRBV29-1	NA	CSVEAGTGGTEAFF	TGCAGCGTTGAAGCGGGGACAGGGGGTACTGAAGCTTTCTTT
TRBJ2-5	NA	TRBV12-3/TRBV12-4	NA	CASSSTGFGTQYF	TGTGCCAGCAGCTCCACAGGGTTTGGGACCCAGTACTTC
TRBJ1-2	NA	TRBV2	NA	CASNPERVLASGGYTF	TGTGCCAGCAACCCCGAGAGGGTTCTCGCGTCAGGTGGCTACACCTTC
TRBJ2-5	NA	TRBV7-6	NA	CASRQLRGQFLAQYF	TGTGCCAGCAGGCAACTTCGCGGCCAGTTTTTGGCCCAGTACTTC
TRBJ1-2	TRBD1	TRBV6-1	NA	CASSETGLGYGYTF	TGTGCCAGCAGTGAGACAGGGCTGGGGTATGGCTACACCTTC
TRBJ2-7	NA	TRBV6-2/TRBV6-3	few	CASSPREQGHSYEQYF	TGTGCCAGCAGCCCTCGAGAGCAAGGGCACTCCTACGAGCAGTACTTC
TRBJ2-3	NA	TRBV7-9	NA	CASSLESVTDTQYF	TGTGCCAGCAGCTTAGAGTCAGTAACAGATACGCAGTATTTT
TRBJ2-1	TRBD2	TRBV19	NA	CATKSGRSYNEQFF	TGTGCCACCAAAAGCGGGAGGTCCTACAATGAGCAGTTCTTC
TRBJ1-6	NA	TRBV6-2/TRBV6-3	NA	CASSYADYSPLHF	TGTGCCAGCAGTTACGCGGACTATTCACCCCTCCACTTT
TRBJ1-1	NA	TRBV7-2	NA	CASSRGPGSPEAFF	TGTGCCAGCAGCAGGGGACCCGGTTCCCCTGAAGCTTTCTTT
TRBJ2-1	NA	TRBV13	few	CASSLGARSSYNEQFF	TGTGCCAGCAGCTTAGGTGCCAGGAGCTCCTACAATGAGCAGTTCTTC
TRBJ1-6	TRBD1	TRBV19	NA	CASSSGWGTGHNSPLHF	TGTGCCAGTAGTTCAGGATGGGGGACAGGCCATAATTCACCCCTCCACTTT
TRBJ1-1	NA	TRBV3-1/TRBV3-2	few	CASSLGAFGGTEAFF	TGTGCCAGCAGCCTTGGGGCCTTTGGTGGCACTGAAGCTTTCTTT
TRBJ1-2	TRBD1	TRBV25-1	few	CASRRAGEQGANYGYTF	TGTGCCAGCAGGAGAGCAGGGGAACAGGGGGCTAACTATGGCTACACCTTC
TRBJ1-2	NA	TRBV4-1	few	CASSQVVGFSGGYTF	TGCGCCAGCAGCCAAGTGGTTGGGTTTTCGGGGGGCTACACCTTC
TRBJ2-1	NA	TRBV19	NA	CASSIDRAGTYNEQFF	TGTGCCAGTAGTATAGATCGAGCGGGTACTTACAATGAGCAGTTCTTC
TRBJ1-1	NA	TRBV19	NA	CASKRRGSPIFNTEAFF	TGTGCCAGTAAAAGGAGGGGAAGCCCAATATTCAACACTGAAGCTTTCTTT
TRBJ2-5	NA	TRBV9	NA	CASSVAGSQETQYF	TGTGCCAGCAGCGTAGCGGGCAGCCAAGAGACCCAGTACTTC
TRBJ1-1	NA	TRBV7-9	NA	CASSSSGGGEAFF	TGTGCCAGCAGCTCGAGTGGTGGGGGGGAGGCTTTCTTT